This T cell receptor (beta chain) is from a study of T cells in tumors after PD-1 blockade. Study-level information: Blood samples averaged around 120,000 templates (range about 21,000-260,000) and 36,536 unique clonotypes.

The table came from immunoSEQ multiplex PCR; TCRdb's copy has only in-frame clones and leaves some out. The sample lists 14,000 to 15,000 clones, more than 65% occurring once. CDR1 is PRHDT and CDR2 is FYEKMQ in the germline V gene (reference sequence). The CDR3 spans 14 residues. Trimming removed 5 bases at V and 6 bases at J, with 17 bases between. This sequence originates from a human donor with basal cell carcinoma. The gene calls are TRBV13 and TRBJ2-7; D unresolved. Material: PBMCs, obtained after anti-PD-1 treatment. The CDR3 sequence is CASSPNTGGREQYF. The CDR3 bases are TGTGCCAGCAGCCCGAATACGGGTGGGCGCGAGCAGTACTTC.